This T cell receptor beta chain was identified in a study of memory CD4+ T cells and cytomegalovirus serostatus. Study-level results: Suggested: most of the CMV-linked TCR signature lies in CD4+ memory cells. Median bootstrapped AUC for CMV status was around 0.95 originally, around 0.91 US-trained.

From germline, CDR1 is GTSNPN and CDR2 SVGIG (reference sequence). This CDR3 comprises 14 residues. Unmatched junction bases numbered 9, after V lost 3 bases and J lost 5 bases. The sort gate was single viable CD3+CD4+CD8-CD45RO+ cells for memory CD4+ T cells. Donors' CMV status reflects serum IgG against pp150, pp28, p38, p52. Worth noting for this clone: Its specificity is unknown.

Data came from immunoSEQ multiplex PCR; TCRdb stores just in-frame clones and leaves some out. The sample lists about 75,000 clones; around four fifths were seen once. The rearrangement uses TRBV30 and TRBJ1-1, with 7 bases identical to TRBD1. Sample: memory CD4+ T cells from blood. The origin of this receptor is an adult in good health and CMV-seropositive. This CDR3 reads CAWSKIGGRTEAFF. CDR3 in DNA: TGTGCCTGGAGCAAAATAGGGGGCAGGACTGAAGCTTTCTTT.